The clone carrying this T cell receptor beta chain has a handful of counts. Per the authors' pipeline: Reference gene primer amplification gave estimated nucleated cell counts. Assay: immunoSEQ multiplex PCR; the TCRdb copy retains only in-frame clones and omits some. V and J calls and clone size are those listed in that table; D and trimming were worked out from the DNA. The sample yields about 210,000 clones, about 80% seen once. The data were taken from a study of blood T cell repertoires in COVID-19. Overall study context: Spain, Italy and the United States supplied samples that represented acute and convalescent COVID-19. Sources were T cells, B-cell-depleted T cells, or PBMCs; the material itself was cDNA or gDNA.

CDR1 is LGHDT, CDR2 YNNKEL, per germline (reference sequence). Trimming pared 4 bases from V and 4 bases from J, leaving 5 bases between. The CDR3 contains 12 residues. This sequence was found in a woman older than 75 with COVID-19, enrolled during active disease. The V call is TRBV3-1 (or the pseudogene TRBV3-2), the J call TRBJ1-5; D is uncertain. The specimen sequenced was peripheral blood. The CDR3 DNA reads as TGTGCCAGCAGCCTATTAAATCAGCCCCAGCATTTT. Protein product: CASSLLNQPQHF.